This T cell receptor beta chain originates from a study of a mutant IDH1 vaccine in newly diagnosed glioma. The V gene lost 2 bases and the J gene lost 4 bases, with 21 bases spanning the gap. Germline V gene lookup returns CDR1 SGHRS and CDR2 YFSETQ. This CDR3 has 17 residues. As for time point: week 47, end of study. All doses held 300 ug of mutant IDH1 20-mer peptide, with topical imiquimod. The sample holds one count of this clone. Its antigen is unknown. Measured with immunoSEQ multiplex PCR; TCRdb has only the in-frame clones, and not every one. The table records 30,000 to 40,000 clones, over 75% of them present only once.

The sample here was PBMCs, taken from a glioma patient whose treatment included an IDH1 peptide vaccine. The V call is TRBV5-1, the J call TRBJ2-5, with a weak D call TRBD2 (6 bases). This TCR came from a woman aged 40 to 50 with glioma. The CDR3 loop reads CASSLQSQAGRGETQYF. CDR3 bases: TGCGCCAGCAGCTTACAATCCCAGGCGGGGCGCGGAGAGACCCAGTACTTC.